The 28 T cell receptor beta chains below were found in one sample sequenced in a study of CXCR3-negative and CXCR3-positive naive CD8 T cells. Notes on the study in general: Greater hydrophobicity was found in TRB CDR3s of CXCR3-positive naive cells than of CXCR3-negative naive cells.

Their cognate antigens are unknown. UMI-labeled TRB cDNA libraries were prepared by 5' RACE. TCRdb derives one entry per CDR3 protein from the 5' RACE reads, leaving out DNA. This specimen shows 50,000 or so distinct CDR3 sequences; the ten leading clones hold around 0.58%. The sample comprised naive CXCR3+ CD8+ T cells from blood. Subset reported: CD45RO-CCR7+CD27+CD95- naive CD8+ T cells expressing CXCR3 (TNR3+). These receptors were collected from a human donor in good health. Some clones in this sample may be carry-over from other donors' samples.

J is TRBJ1-4 and V is TRBV23-1. TRBV23-1 is flagged as an ORF with uncertain function. The CDR3 has 14 residues. The CDR3: CASCHKDLEEKLFF.

This chain connects TRBV6-4 to TRBJ2-1. Germline V gives CDR1 MRHNA, CDR2 SNTAGT. The length of the CDR3 is 11 residues. The chain's CDR3 is CASSDSGEQFF.

J is TRBJ2-7 and V is TRBV12-3 or TRBV12-4; TCRdb names TRBD1, which stays unverified in the absence of DNA. This CDR3 comprises 14 residues. CDR3: CASSLWTGVDEQYF.

This chain uses TRBV6-2 or TRBV6-3 with TRBJ2-5; TCRdb picks TRBD2, but there is no DNA to check that call. Germline V gives CDR1 MNHEY, CDR2 SVGEGT. CDR3 length: 17 residues. This chain's CDR3 is CASTLGASGGPEETQYF.

This chain links TRBV5-1 with TRBJ2-7; TCRdb designates TRBD1, a call that cannot be tested without DNA. Germline CDR1 is SGHRS and CDR2 is YFSETQ. This CDR3 spans 15 amino acids. The CDR3: CASSLFSTGGYEQYF.

The chain has TRBV6-2 or TRBV6-3 and TRBJ2-3; TCRdb lists TRBD1, though no DNA is available to test this call. This CDR3 comprises 14 residues. Germline assignment: CDR1 MNHEY and CDR2 SVGEGT. This chain's CDR3 is CASTEQGITDTQYF.

The rearrangement links TRBV4-3 to TRBJ1-2; lacking DNA, the TRBD1 call made by TCRdb goes unchecked. The CDR3 totals 16 residues. Per the germline V gene, CDR1 is LGHNA and CDR2 is YSLEER. This chain's CDR3 is CASSQDSGVVGYGYTF.

This rearrangement joins TRBV29-1 to TRBJ1-1. The CDR3 extends over 12 amino acids. Germline-derived CDR1 and CDR2 are SQVTM and ANQGSEA. This CDR3 reads CSVVGENTEAFF.

The chain links TRBV7-9 to TRBJ1-2; lacking DNA, the TRBD1 call made by TCRdb goes unchecked. Germline V gene data show CDR1 as SEHNR and CDR2 as FQNEAQ (reference sequence). The CDR3 totals 12 residues. CDR3 protein: CASSPDRVGYTF.

This chain uses TRBV15 with TRBJ2-5; with no DNA, the TCRdb D assignment of TRBD1 cannot be verified. Germline CDR1 is LNHNV and CDR2 is YYDKDF (reference sequence). The CDR3 has 18 amino acids. CDR3 loop: CATSTTLRDRGRGETQYF.

V and J are TRBV12-3 or TRBV12-4 and TRBJ1-3. The CDR3 has 13 residues. CDR3 protein: CASEAGPGNTIYF.

The chain joins TRBV18 to TRBJ1-2. The CDR3 length is 13 residues. The V gene's germline CDR1 is KGHSH and CDR2 LQKENI. The CDR3 sequence is CASSDEANYGYTF.

The rearrangement uses TRBV14 and TRBJ2-2; TCRdb's D call of TRBD1 is untestable without DNA. The CDR3 runs to 16 residues. Germline CDR1 reads SGHDN; CDR2 reads FVKESK. CDR3 sequence: CASSGLGRTNTGELFF.

CDR3 region: CASSPPTDRIQETQYF. This rearrangement joins TRBV18 to TRBJ2-5; the D call from TCRdb, TRBD1, cannot be confirmed without DNA. Germline V gene lookup returns CDR1 KGHSH and CDR2 LQKENI. CDR3 length: 16 residues.

The genes are TRBV6-6 and TRBJ1-1. Germline V gene lookup returns CDR1 MNHNY and CDR2 SVGAGI (reference sequence). The CDR3 is made up of 14 amino acids. CDR3: CASSYLARNTEVFF.

The V and J genes are TRBV7-9 and TRBJ2-4; TCRdb indicates TRBD1, and absent DNA this call remains unverified. The CDR3 totals 13 residues. Per germline, CDR1 SEHNR and CDR2 FQNEAQ (reference sequence). The CDR3 protein is CASSPRLENIQYF.

The V and J genes are TRBV7-6 and TRBJ2-1; the TRBD1 assignment by TCRdb is unverifiable without DNA. CDR1 and CDR2 from the germline V gene are SGHVS and FNYEAQ. The CDR3 totals 17 residues. CDR3: CASSLIPGTGVYNEQFF.

This rearrangement joins TRBV6-2 or TRBV6-3 to TRBJ2-5; TCRdb proposes TRBD1, but this gene call is untestable without DNA. CDR1 is MNHEY and CDR2 is SVGEGT in the germline V gene. The CDR3 contains 16 residues. Here the CDR3 reads CASSPLKRAREETQYF.

The chain links TRBV12-3 or TRBV12-4 to TRBJ2-7; TCRdb picks TRBD1, but there is no DNA to check that call. The CDR3 is 13 residues long. The CDR3 protein is CASTQGADYEQYF.

The V call is TRBV29-1, the J call TRBJ2-1; TCRdb returns TRBD2, unconfirmable since there is no DNA. The CDR3 contains 14 residues. Germline assignment: CDR1 SQVTM and CDR2 ANQGSEA. The CDR3 region is CSVVMREGRNEQFF.

This CDR3 reads CASSQDRDSFNQPQHF. The chain employs TRBV4-3 and TRBJ1-5; TCRdb reports TRBD1, a call that lacks DNA to check it against. Germline V CDR1 and CDR2: LGHNA, YSLEER. This CDR3 has 16 residues.

The V call is TRBV6-4, the J call TRBJ2-1; TCRdb designates TRBD2, a call that cannot be tested without DNA. Germline V CDR1 and CDR2: MRHNA, SNTAGT. CDR3 length: 16 amino acids. The CDR3 region is CASSDSASGEYNEQFF.

V is TRBV7-2 and J is TRBJ1-5; TCRdb lists TRBD1, though no DNA is available to test this call. Per germline, CDR1 SGHTA and CDR2 FQGNSA. This CDR3 has 16 residues. The CDR3 here is CASSIRQVNGDQPQHF.

The CDR3 is CASSLRLSRSEQFF. The rearrangement joins TRBV7-3 to TRBJ2-1; TCRdb designates TRBD2, a call that cannot be tested without DNA. Germline lookup yields CDR1 SGHTA and CDR2 FQGTGA. The CDR3 length is 14 residues.

The chain has TRBV29-1 and TRBJ1-1. CDR3 size: 16 residues. Germline CDR1 reads SQVTM; CDR2 reads ANQGSEA. The CDR3 reads CSVEAGRQPKNTEAFF.

The chain is built from TRBV4-1 and TRBJ2-7; lacking DNA, the TRBD1 call made by TCRdb goes unchecked. Germline CDR1 MGHRA, CDR2 YSYEKL. CDR3 length: 15 amino acids. The CDR3 loop reads CASSQVSGRIYEQYF.

The chain combines TRBV5-1 with TRBJ2-1; TCRdb's D call, TRBD1, is unchecked because there is no DNA. The CDR3 is 16 residues long. Germline lookup yields CDR1 SGHRS and CDR2 YFSETQ. This CDR3 is CASSLTGAVSYNEQFF. Drawing the rest from reference TRBV5-1 and TRBJ2-1, the complete variable domain is KAGVTQTPRYLIKTRGQQVTLSCSPISGHRSVSWYQQTPGQGLQFLFEYFSETQRNKGNFPGRFSGRQFSNSRSEMNVSTLELGDSALYLCASSLTGAVSYNEQFFGPGTRLTVL.

This rearrangement joins TRBV6-4 to TRBJ2-2; TCRdb gives TRBD2 as the D gene, but with no DNA this cannot be confirmed. CDR1 and CDR2 from the germline V gene are MRHNA and SNTAGT. This CDR3 spans 16 amino acids. This chain's CDR3 is CASSEDSGGHAGELFF.